This T cell receptor beta chain came from a study of T cells in Graves' hyperthyroidism and ophthalmopathy (dated by TCRdb to between 2017 and 2020). Broadly, across the study: Peripheral blood samples were taken at initial diagnosis, before any treatment was given. To identify TCR V-J signatures that set the groups apart, the researchers used a discovery cohort of 100 patients, made up of some 41 with Graves' ophthalmopathy and some 56 with stable Graves' hyperthyroidism. An independent validation cohort of around 19 hyperthyroidism patients and about 15 patients who later progressed to ophthalmopathy tested prospective prediction of ophthalmopathy. The roughly 100 discovery patients were randomly divided into training and test sets at a 7:3 ratio. In addition, the study compared T-cell repertoires in thyroid tissue and in blood from roughly six Graves' hyperthyroidism patients. Once sampling was done, hyperthyroidism patients were given methimazole at a starting dose of 30 mg daily, whereas ophthalmopathy patients were given high-dose intravenous methylprednisolone. The paper reports TCR Vbeta CDR3 sequencing of roughly 140 peripheral blood samples: 43 ophthalmopathy, fewer than 85 hyperthyroidism and around 17 progressor patients.

Ophthalmopathy patients had moderately to severely active disease, with a Clinical Activity Score of 3 or more, a NOSPECS grade of 4 or more, and a disease duration of less than 3 months. Any patient with an uncontrolled infection, another autoimmune disease, pregnancy or lactation was excluded. Diagnoses were established on the basis of clinical symptoms, serum thyroxine and TRAb, thyroid ultrasound, and orbital computed tomography. Ficoll-Paque density gradient centrifugation was used to isolate PBMCs from around 9.1 ml of fresh peripheral blood. Trizol reagent was used to extract total RNA, and RNA quality was then checked on an Agilent 2100 Bioanalyzer. This clonotype has only a few counts. Its antigen specificity is not known. Sequence at one end of the junction differs from germline and may be a read error. TCR beta CDR3 regions were amplified from RNA transcripts. The first round of RT-PCR for the TCR CDR3 was performed with the HTBI primer set and the Qiagen OneStep RT-PCR kit. A second multiplex PCR round built the libraries, followed by size selection and purification. Paired-end sequencing of the libraries was performed with 100 bp reads on an Illumina HiSeq2000. For the original study's pipeline: Raw data were processed with SOAPnuke, discarding reads with adapters, uncalled bases, mean Phred below 15, or no exact constant-primer or identifier match. High-quality paired reads were merged with COPE v1.2.5, and unique nucleotide sequences were defined as clonotypes. MiTCR v1.1 was used to align clonotypes to the IMGT TRBV, TRBD and TRBJ reference segments. The analysis included only V-J combinations with a frequency above 0.0001, which together covered approximately 99% of the repertoires. A TCS score was defined as the ratio between F50 (clonal expansion) and ExV (chaos), using BLOSUM62-based TCRdist between CDR3 peptides within each V-J. Welch's t-statistics and random forest reduced roughly 540 V-J features to 13, which were used in a naive Bayes classifier (R e1071). TCRdb trimmed public reads at Q25 via fastp, called clones via MiXCR and kept in-frame beta chains. Merged by CDR3 protein, the rows form single entries marked with the most common genes and DNA. TCRdb's processing, not the authors', yielded these V and J calls. The sample yields hundreds of thousands of distinct CDR3 sequences; around 20% were counted once. The top ten hold 34% of the sample.

Measured from the cysteine to the phenylalanine, the CDR3 is 14 residues long. Left in the record is the CDR3 DNA by itself, 42 bases read in frame from the first base. The germline V gene supplies CDR1 SGHVS and CDR2 FNYEAQ. Points the paper makes about the study in general: A model built on a 13 V-J signature distinguished ophthalmopathy from stable hyperthyroidism, reaching around 87% sensitivity and under 84% specificity in cross-validation and 80%/75% in testing. Sample size was not statistically predetermined, and investigators were not blinded to group allocation. Most expanded thyroid clonotypes (frequency above 0.001) were also detected in blood, suggesting blood repertoires may reflect thyroid immune responses. In validation, the model predicted progression to ophthalmopathy a median of 6.5 months before onset, with roughly 71% sensitivity and around 76% specificity.

The V and J segments used are TRBV7-6 and TRBJ1-1; no D segment can be confidently identified. The sample comprised blood. This TCR came from a man aged 30 to 45 with Graves' ophthalmopathy. The DNA is as follows: TGTGCCGGCAGCTCTTCGACGGGCGGGACTGAAGCTTTCTTT. The translation is CAGSSSTGGTEAFF.